This entry lists 25 T cell receptor beta chains sequenced from one sample in a study of blood T cell repertoires in COVID-19. This table comes from immunoSEQ multiplex PCR, and its TCRdb copy is limited to in-frame clones, with some not included. The table has 40,000 to 50,000 clones, around 90% seen once. Sequencing was carried out using peripheral blood. These TCRs come from a man aged 65 to 85 with active COVID-19.

This chain links TRBV28 with TRBJ1-5, with TRBD1 as a possible D gene (5 bases). The CDR3 length is 17 residues. Per germline, CDR1 MDHEN and CDR2 SYDVKM. Trimming pared 4 bases from V and 7 bases from J, leaving 23 bases between. CDR3 sequence reads: CASSWGGTWQGSQPQHF. The DNA of the CDR3 is TGTGCCAGCAGTTGGGGGGGGACTTGGCAGGGCAGCCAGCCCCAGCATTTT. Complete variable domain (other parts from reference TRBV28 and TRBJ1-5): DVKVTQSSRYLVKRTGEKVFLECVQDMDHENMFWYRQDPGLGLRLIYFSYDVKMKEKGDIPEGYSVSREKKERFSLILESASTNQTSMYLCASSWGGTWQGSQPQHFGDGTRLSIL.

This clone came up a few times. The rearrangement links TRBV4-1 to TRBJ2-1; 10 nucleotides match TRBD2. The CDR3 sequence is 17 residues long. In germline, CDR1 is MGHRA, CDR2 YSYEKL. Germline trimming cut 4 bases from V and 7 bases from J; bases unmatched to any gene: 13. CDR3 sequence reads: CASSPRTLAGVGNEQFF. CDR3 nucleotide sequence: TGCGCCAGCAGCCCAAGAACCCTAGCGGGAGTAGGGAATGAGCAGTTCTTC.

Here the CDR3 DNA reads TGTGCCAGCAGGTATGACAGGGGGCGCCTCGCTGAAGCTTTCTTT. Amino acids: CASRYDRGRLAEAFF. J is TRBJ1-1 and V is TRBV7-2; 10 bases match TRBD1. The CDR3 contains 15 residues. The V segment lost 6 bases and the J segment 6 bases; nucleotides outside the gene matches: 10. Germline assignment: CDR1 SGHTA and CDR2 FQGNSA.

V is TRBV18 and J is TRBJ1-5, with TRBD1 matching over 7 bases. V lost 1 base to trimming and J lost 6 bases; unmatched junction nucleotides: 3. CDR1 is KGHSH, CDR2 LQKENI, per germline. This CDR3 has 14 amino acids. The CDR3 loop reads CASSPQTGIQPQHF. The CDR3 DNA is TGTGCCAGCTCACCACAGACAGGGATTCAGCCCCAGCATTTT.

The chain joins TRBV24-1 to TRBJ1-2; 9 bases fit TRBD1. Germline V CDR1 and CDR2: KGHDR, SFDVKD. The V and J ends lost 3 bases and 9 bases, in that order; junction bases with no gene match: 7. This CDR3 contains 14 residues. The CDR3 loop reads CATSDAGQGYRYTF. As DNA, the CDR3 is TGTGCCACCAGTGATGCGGGACAGGGATATCGCTACACCTTC.

The genes are TRBV28 and TRBJ2-3; 10 bases are a match to TRBD1. CDR1 is MDHEN, CDR2 SYDVKM, per germline. V lost 9 bases to trimming and J lost 1 base; unmatched junction nucleotides: 13. This CDR3 has 17 residues. The CDR3 reads CARIGQGERDGTDTQYF. The CDR3 coding sequence is TGTGCCAGAATCGGACAGGGGGAACGTGATGGCACAGATACGCAGTATTTT.

The chain employs TRBV7-8 and TRBJ1-5; 7 bases match TRBD1. The CDR3 runs 16 residues. Germline CDR1 is SGHVS and CDR2 is FQNEAQ. Trimming took 4 bases from V and 7 from J; bases not matched to a gene: 13. The CDR3 sequence: CASSSVTGVKKQPQHF. In DNA form, the CDR3 reads TGTGCCAGCAGCTCAGTCACAGGGGTTAAAAAGCAGCCCCAGCATTTT.

In this sample, this clone turned up once. The rearrangement uses TRBV7-2 and TRBJ2-3; 7 nucleotides match TRBD2. V lost 5 bases and J lost 1; bases outside the gene matches: 9. The germline V gene has CDR1 SGHTA and CDR2 FQGNSA. The CDR3 runs 16 residues. DNA for the CDR3: TGTGCCAGCAGCGTTACGGGACTACTTCGCACAGATACGCAGTATTTT. This gives the protein CASSVTGLLRTDTQYF.

This clone was seen only a few times. CDR3 sequence: CATSRGQINTIYF. The CDR3 bases are TGTGCCACCAGCAGGGGACAGATTAACACCATATATTTT. J is TRBJ1-3 and V is TRBV15; 7 bases are a match to TRBD1. Germline V lookup: CDR1 LNHNV, CDR2 YYDKDF (reference sequence). CDR3 length: 13 residues. The trim removed 3 bases at V and 7 bases at J, leaving 3 bases unmatched.

This chain connects TRBV6-5 to TRBJ1-5; 8 bases agree with TRBD1. Germline V gives CDR1 MNHEY, CDR2 SVGAGI. The CDR3 loop spans 16 amino acids. V was clipped by 4 bases and J by 3 bases; unmatched bases: 8. CDR3 coding DNA: TGTGCCAGCAGTTTACAGGGGGGGGATTACAATCAGCCCCAGCATTTT. Protein product: CASSLQGGDYNQPQHF.

This chain uses TRBV9 with TRBJ1-1, with TRBD1 identical over 10 bases. The CDR3 is made up of 17 amino acids. The junction had 5 bases not matched to a gene; V was cut back by 0 bases and J by 0 bases. CDR1 and CDR2 (germline): SGDLS, YYNGEE. This CDR3 is CASSVVGQGGMNTEAFF. CDR3 bases: TGTGCCAGCAGCGTAGTCGGACAGGGGGGAATGAACACTGAAGCTTTCTTT.

The rearrangement joins TRBV24-1 to TRBJ1-4; D gene ambiguous. The V gene's germline CDR1 is KGHDR and CDR2 SFDVKD. The length of the CDR3 is 13 residues. With 7 bases removed from V and 7 bases from J, the gap between germline ends came to 12 bases. CDR3 nucleotide sequence: TGTGCCACCAGCGCCACGGCGGGTGAAAAACTGTTTTTT. Translating gives CATSATAGEKLFF.

The chain's CDR3 is CASSFGDSAGYGYTF. CDR3 DNA: TGCGCCAGCAGCTTTGGAGATTCCGCTGGCTATGGCTACACCTTC. The chain employs TRBV5-1 and TRBJ1-2, with no clear D. Germline lookup yields CDR1 SGHRS and CDR2 YFSETQ. Trimming pared 2 bases from V and 4 bases from J, leaving 15 bases between. The CDR3 runs 15 residues.

The chain combines TRBV19 with TRBJ1-5, with 9 bases fitting TRBD1. Germline V CDR1 and CDR2: LNHDA, SQIVND (reference sequence). The CDR3 is made up of 16 amino acids. Unmatched junction bases numbered 8, after V lost 6 bases and J lost 2 bases. The CDR3 DNA sequence: TGTGCCAGTAGATGGGGGACAGGGCCGGGCAATCAGCCCCAGCATTTT. Residues: CASRWGTGPGNQPQHF.

The chain is built from TRBV18 and TRBJ1-2; possible D gene TRBD1, 6 bases. Germline CDR1 is KGHSH and CDR2 is LQKENI. The V end was cut by 3 bases, the J end by 0 bases, with 14 bases between. The CDR3 runs to 16 residues. The CDR3 bases are TGTGCCAGCTCACCTGTACAGGGTCCTTCTAACTATGGCTACACCTTC. It encodes CASSPVQGPSNYGYTF.

In this sample, this clone turned up once. J is TRBJ2-2 and V is TRBV19; perhaps TRBD2 as D (7 bases). CDR3 length: 15 amino acids. CDR1 and CDR2 from the germline V gene are LNHDA and SQIVND (reference sequence). V lost 1 base to trimming and J lost 6 bases, with 12 bases between them. CDR3 amino acids: CASSIVTGRAGELFF. The DNA for the CDR3 is TGTGCCAGTAGTATAGTCACAGGGAGGGCCGGGGAGCTGTTTTTT.

The chain has TRBV7-2 and TRBJ2-7, with unresolved D. V lost 5 bases to trimming and J lost 4 bases, with 9 bases between them. This CDR3 comprises 12 residues. CDR1 and CDR2 from the germline V gene are SGHTA and FQGNSA. The CDR3 loop is CASSVLVYEQYF. The CDR3, as DNA: TGTGCCAGCAGCGTCCTAGTGTACGAGCAGTACTTC. Based on the CDR3 plus reference TRBV7-2 and TRBJ2-7, the full variable domain is GAGVSQSPSNKVTEKGKDVELRCDPISGHTALYWYRQSLGQGLEFLIYFQGNSAPDKSGLPSDRFSAERTGGSVSTLTIQRTQQEDSAVYLCASSVLVYEQYFGPGTRLTVT.

The chain couples TRBV2 to TRBJ2-1; 8 positions match TRBD1. The CDR3 consists of 13 residues. Germline V CDR1 and CDR2: SNHLY, FYNNEI. V lost 11 bases, J lost 6 bases, and 9 bases stayed unmatched. The CDR3 loop reads CAGNGQGVNEQFF. CDR3 coding DNA: TGTGCCGGGAATGGACAGGGTGTCAATGAGCAGTTCTTC.

The V and J genes are TRBV30 and TRBJ2-1; no reliable D call. Between the trimmed V and J ends, which lost 0 bases and 7 bases, there was a span of 10 bases. CDR1 and CDR2 from the germline V gene are GTSNPN and SVGIG (reference sequence). The CDR3 length is 13 residues. The CDR3 nucleotides are TGTGCCTGGAGTGTGCATAGATCGAATGAGCAGTTCTTC. It is translated as CAWSVHRSNEQFF. The variable domain in full, completed from reference TRBV30 and TRBJ2-1, reads SQTIHQWPATLVQPVGSPLSLECTVEGTSNPNLYWYRQAAGRGLQLLFYSVGIGQISSEVPQNLSASRPQDRQFILSSKKLLLSDSGFYLCAWSVHRSNEQFFGPGTRLTVL.

The V call is TRBV28, the J call TRBJ2-2; D is uncertain. The V gene's germline CDR1 is MDHEN and CDR2 SYDVKM. V was shortened by 10 bases and J by 0 bases, with 9 bases between the two germline ends. The CDR3 is made up of 13 amino acids. CDR3: CATAYTNTGELFF. CDR3 DNA: TGTGCCACCGCTTACACGAACACCGGGGAGCTGTTTTTT.

In its sample, this clone was seen a few times. V and J are TRBV28 and TRBJ1-1, with 11 bases that match TRBD1. V lost 8 bases to trimming and J lost 6 bases; unmatched junction nucleotides: 5. This CDR3 is built from 13 residues. CDR1 and CDR2 (germline): MDHEN, SYDVKM. The CDR3 loop reads CASLGQGVAEAFF. In nucleotides, the CDR3 is TGTGCCAGCCTGGGACAGGGGGTCGCTGAAGCTTTCTTT.

The chain carries TRBV11-2 and TRBJ2-1, with D maybe TRBD2 (5 bases). CDR1 and CDR2 (germline): SGHAT, FQNNGV. Trimming shortened V by 1 base and J by 5 bases, and 12 bases separated the two germline ends. CDR3 length equals 15 residues. CDR3 region: CASSLVIGLNNEQFF. The CDR3 DNA reads TGTGCCAGCAGCTTAGTTATAGGACTCAACAATGAGCAGTTCTTC.

The chain is built from TRBV7-2 and TRBJ1-1; D not certain. This CDR3 has 13 residues. Germline CDR1 SGHTA, CDR2 FQGNSA. The V and J ends lost 5 bases and 5 bases respectively, with 12 bases between them. CDR3 nucleotide sequence: TGTGCCAGCAGCCTACTCACGGTTACTGAAGCTTTCTTT. Translation gives CASSLLTVTEAFF. Variable domain in full (rest from reference TRBV7-2 and TRBJ1-1): GAGVSQSPSNKVTEKGKDVELRCDPISGHTALYWYRQSLGQGLEFLIYFQGNSAPDKSGLPSDRFSAERTGGSVSTLTIQRTQQEDSAVYLCASSLLTVTEAFFGQGTRLTVV.

The genes are TRBV18 and TRBJ2-5, with D perhaps matching TRBD2 (5 bases). This CDR3 is 15 amino acids long. Per germline, CDR1 KGHSH and CDR2 LQKENI. Trimming took off 3 bases at V and 2 bases at J, with 13 bases between the two ends. DNA of the CDR3: TGTGCCAGCTCACCGGGAGATACATTTCAAGAGACCCAGTACTTC. It translates to CASSPGDTFQETQYF.

The V call is TRBV19, the J call TRBJ1-5; D may be TRBD1 (6 bases). The CDR3 extends over 17 amino acids. Germline V gene sequence: CDR1 LNHDA, CDR2 SQIVND (reference sequence). Trimming cost V 0 bases and J 4 bases, with 16 bases left between them. The CDR3 protein is CASSIDEAWQGNQPQHF. The CDR3 nucleotides read TGTGCCAGTAGTATAGATGAGGCGTGGCAGGGGAATCAGCCCCAGCATTTT.